The T cell receptor beta chain under discussion was sequenced for a study of neurological immune-mediated disorders. On this clonotype: A much more abundant neighbour one base away suggests this may be a read error. Because the CDR3 is missing its conserved closing phenylalanine or tryptophan, this is likely a read error.

V shed 7 bases and J shed 4 bases, with 5 bases lying between them. This CDR3 is built from 10 residues. CDR1 is MGHRA, CDR2 YSYEKL, per germline. Unsorted libraries were prepared from 2 million PBMCs that had been stored at -80 C. The cDNA was produced through 5'RACE with 10-nucleotide random UMIs. TCRdb ran MiXCR on the 5' RACE reads and lists one entry per CDR3 protein. The sample carries 50,000 to 55,000 distinct CDR3 sequences, 10% recorded once. Sequencing used PBMCs. The sequence derives from a man in his 70s with HTLV-1-associated myelopathy (HAM/TSP). The rearrangement joins TRBV4-1 to TRBJ2-7; D uncertain. The CDR3: CASNLYEQYL. The CDR3 nucleotides read TGCGCCAGCAACCTGTACGAGCAGTACTTA.